This T cell receptor beta chain was identified in a study of blood T cell repertoires in COVID-19. Study-wide background: Sample material is recorded as cDNA or gDNA derived from T cells, B-cell-depleted T cells, or PBMCs.

To note about this clone: Other DNA sequences in this specimen translate into the identical CDR3.

The authors' processing: Amplification with reference gene primers provided the estimates of nucleated cell counts. Method: immunoSEQ multiplex PCR; TCRdb's copy keeps in-frame clones and lacks some. Clone size and the V and J calls come from that table; the DNA yielded D and trimming. Among some 360,000 clones, around nine tenths were seen once, and the ten largest hold 1%. Trimming stripped 0 bases from V and 7 bases from J, with 13 bases between. Germline values: CDR1 LNHNV, CDR2 YYDKDF (reference sequence). This CDR3 is 15 amino acids long. The cohort comprised adults aged 18 to 89 years residing in approximately 25 US areas. All exposed participants met a person with COVID-19 within 2 weeks before entering the study.

The genes are TRBV15 and TRBJ1-5; no definite D call. The clonotype was recovered from a woman aged 25 to 39 who had been exposed to COVID-19. Sequencing was performed on PBMCs or T cells enriched from blood (not recorded which). CDR3 region: CATSRDREGGQPQHF. CDR3 DNA: TGTGCCACCAGCAGAGATCGTGAGGGCGGGCAGCCCCAGCATTTT. Full variable domain (outside the CDR3, taken from reference TRBV15 and TRBJ1-5): DAMVIQNPRYQVTQFGKPVTLSCSQTLNHNVMYWYQQKSSQAPKLLFHYYDKDFNNEADTPDNFQSRRPNTSFCFLDIRSPGLGDTAMYLCATSRDREGGQPQHFGDGTRLSIL.